Listed below are T cell receptor beta chains from one sample, sequenced in a study of cytomegalovirus exposure and HLA in healthy donors. The protocol was immunoSEQ multiplex PCR, while the TCRdb copy is restricted to in-frame clones and leaves out a portion. This sample has roughly 130,000 clones; over 60% occur once, and the top ten carry 0.85% to 1.3%. Sequences were obtained from PBMCs. The receptors derive from a human donor in good health. Each CDR3 is given with its conserved first and last residue. The order of the fields is V gene, J gene, clone size, CDR3 protein. A row's size may be missing; if present it is once, few, many or a size class.

V: TRBV7-9; J: TRBJ2-1; size: .; CDR3: CASSRLAYNEQFF
V: TRBV4-1; J: TRBJ1-4; size: .; CDR3: CASSQVSGRVDEKLFF
V: TRBV28; J: TRBJ1-2; size: once; CDR3: CASSLSQGRYGYTF
V: TRBV2; J: TRBJ2-7; size: .; CDR3: CATGTHYEQYF
V: TRBV9; J: TRBJ2-1; size: .; CDR3: CASSVDTRGSDYNEQFF
V: TRBV4-1; J: TRBJ2-2; size: .; CDR3: CASSPILRTGELFF
V: TRBV2; J: TRBJ2-7; size: .; CDR3: CASSQGQGVREQYF
V: TRBV19; J: TRBJ2-7; size: .; CDR3: CASKGQGAGSGSYEQYF
V: TRBV13; J: TRBJ1-1; size: once; CDR3: CASSLGTGALNTEAFF
V: TRBV28; J: TRBJ2-5; size: .; CDR3: CASRPKAPASPGETQYF
V: TRBV18; J: TRBJ1-2; size: .; CDR3: CASSPLTRGGPYYGYTF
V: TRBV7-2; J: TRBJ2-3; size: .; CDR3: CASAGIAPTSTDTQYF
V: TRBV7-8; J: TRBJ2-7; size: once; CDR3: CASSLNGGGGYEQYF
V: TRBV6-5; J: TRBJ1-4; size: few; CDR3: CASSYSIGGLREKLFF
V: TRBV21-1; J: TRBJ2-5; size: .; CDR3: CAPWGQGRAQYF
V: TRBV28; J: TRBJ1-1; size: .; CDR3: CASSLYNGENTEAFF
V: TRBV5-1; J: TRBJ1-5; size: once; CDR3: CASSPRGGVGQPQHF
V: TRBV6-4; J: TRBJ2-1; size: few; CDR3: CASSPGPSYNEQFF
V: TRBV5-6; J: TRBJ2-7; size: .; CDR3: CASSPRWTRSYEQYF
V: TRBV5-1; J: TRBJ2-5; size: .; CDR3: CASSLYGGGPQETQYF
V: TRBV4-2; J: TRBJ1-3; size: .; CDR3: CASSQDPTGQVGNTIYF
V: TRBV7-2; J: TRBJ2-2; size: once; CDR3: CASRLAGGTGELFF
V: TRBV5-6; J: TRBJ2-7; size: .; CDR3: CASRQGAGYEQYF
V: TRBV6-6; J: TRBJ2-5; size: .; CDR3: CASSYRTGQETQYF
V: TRBV7-9; J: TRBJ1-5; size: .; CDR3: CASSPPNAGADQPQHF
V: TRBV6-1; J: TRBJ2-1; size: .; CDR3: CASREDRSNNEQFF
V: TRBV11-3; J: TRBJ2-3; size: .; CDR3: CASSSGTSGGADTQYF
V: TRBV19; J: TRBJ1-4; size: .; CDR3: CATSQGNEKLFF
V: TRBV4-1; J: TRBJ1-1; size: .; CDR3: CASRATGGQFRDTEAFF
V: TRBV25-1; J: TRBJ2-3; size: .; CDR3: CASSEWTGPDTDTQYF
V: TRBV27; J: TRBJ2-5; size: .; CDR3: CASSDRTFSGETQYF
V: TRBV5-1; J: TRBJ2-5; size: .; CDR3: CASSYILARETQYF
V: TRBV15; J: TRBJ1-4; size: .; CDR3: CATSYGSGTDEKLFF
V: TRBV6-5; J: TRBJ1-2; size: .; CDR3: CASSYSTGNYGYTF
V: TRBV6-1; J: TRBJ1-2; size: .; CDR3: CASSEGTLGYTF
V: TRBV27; J: TRBJ2-7; size: .; CDR3: CASSSPPGHEQYF
V: TRBV6-6; J: TRBJ1-6; size: .; CDR3: CASSTQGNNSPLHF
V: TRBV7-3; J: TRBJ1-1; size: .; CDR3: CASSAGQGRGTEAFF
V: TRBV11-3; J: TRBJ2-7; size: .; CDR3: CASSLGRDRDSYEQYF
V: TRBV19; J: TRBJ2-1; size: .; CDR3: CASTLAGGHNEQFF
V: TRBV9; J: TRBJ2-3; size: .; CDR3: CASSMIGGATGTDTQYF
V: TRBV18; J: TRBJ2-7; size: .; CDR3: CASSPELAGTSYEQYF
V: TRBV6-1; J: TRBJ1-2; size: .; CDR3: CASSDNGSYGYTF
V: TRBV4-1; J: TRBJ2-1; size: .; CDR3: CASSQVSTRSSYNEQFF
V: TRBV5-1; J: TRBJ2-1; size: .; CDR3: CASSRFTSGGGNEQFF
V: TRBV6-5; J: TRBJ2-7; size: .; CDR3: CASTLRDRAYEQYF
V: TRBV5-1; J: TRBJ1-1; size: .; CDR3: CASSPEVNTEAFF